This T cell receptor (beta chain) was captured in a study of blood T cell repertoires in COVID-19. The overall study: The cDNA or gDNA used as material had been derived from T cells, B-cell-depleted T cells, or PBMCs.

CDR3 length: 13 residues. Germline values: CDR1 SGHTA, CDR2 FQGTGA. V was cut by 4 bases and J by 3 bases, with 7 bases left in between. Generated by immunoSEQ multiplex PCR, the TCRdb table keeps only in-frame clones and is missing some. This sample has approximately 500,000 clones, with around nine tenths found just once. Seattle-derived patients entered the study during active infection and were followed longitudinally. The chain links TRBV7-3 to TRBJ2-1; a weak D match, TRBD1 (6 bases). The TCR originated in a woman aged 50 to 60 with COVID-19, enrolled during active disease. The sequenced material came from peripheral blood. This chain's CDR3 is CASSWGHYNEQFF. CDR3 DNA sequence: TGTGCCAGCAGCTGGGGACACTACAATGAGCAGTTCTTC.